The 10 T cell receptor beta chains listed next were all sequenced from one sample in a study of Ad26.COV2.S vaccination and SARS-CoV-2 variants. Clones were sequenced by immunoSEQ multiplex PCR, and TCRdb holds only the in-frame ones, with some missing. The table includes hundreds of thousands of clones, 92% detected once. The treatment is: around 19 received Ad26.COV2.S at low or high dose, single or two shots; roughly five received placebo; per-sample allocation not given. Sampling occurred on day 63 after the first vaccine or placebo injection. Sequences were derived from peripheral blood, sampled in a trial of Ad26.COV2.S vaccine versus placebo. All receptors derive from a person aged 18-65 years who received the Ad26.COV2.S COVID-19 vaccine or a placebo.

This chain connects TRBV12-2 to TRBJ2-4; TRBD2, the D gene given by the table, was not confirmed from the DNA. TRBV12-2 is listed as a pseudogene. This CDR3 contains 17 residues. CDR3 sequence: CASRLTGLAGAKNIQYF. The CDR3 DNA reads as TGTGCAAGTCGCTTAACAGGCCTAGCGGGAGCCAAAAACATTCAGTACTTC.

The count of this clone is one. The chain employs TRBV7-2 and TRBJ2-7; TRBD2 aligns across 8 bases. The germline V gene encodes CDR1 SGHTA and CDR2 FQGNSA. The CDR3 is 14 amino acids. With V trimmed by 0 bases and J by 13 bases, 11 bases remained unmatched. CDR3 sequence reads: CASSLARDAGGGYF. CDR3 DNA: TGTGCCAGCAGCTTAGCGCGAGACGCCGGGGGGGGATACTTC. Full variable domain (remainder filled in from reference TRBV7-2 and TRBJ2-7): GAGVSQSPSNKVTEKGKDVELRCDPISGHTALYWYRQSLGQGLEFLIYFQGNSAPDKSGLPSDRFSAERTGGSVSTLTIQRTQQEDSAVYLCASSLARDAGGGYFGPGTRLTVT.

The chain employs TRBV11-2 and TRBJ1-5; D gene unclear. Germline CDR1 SGHAT, CDR2 FQNNGV. The CDR3 is 13 residues long. V was cut by 4 bases and J by 3 bases, with 7 bases left in between. CDR3 in amino acids: CASSSVLNQPQHF. The CDR3, as DNA: TGTGCCAGCAGCTCCGTCCTCAATCAGCCCCAGCATTTT.

The chain has TRBV7-8 and TRBJ2-1; D ambiguous. The CDR3 is 17 residues long. The germline gives CDR1 SGHVS, CDR2 FQNEAQ. V was cut by 1 base and J by 0 bases, with 13 bases left in between. The CDR3 spells CASSLVFASNSYNEQFF. In DNA, the CDR3 is TGTGCCAGCAGCTTAGTCTTTGCGTCTAACTCCTACAATGAGCAGTTCTTC.

This chain links TRBV7-2 with TRBJ1-3; D not resolved. V was shortened by 3 bases and J by 9 bases, with 12 bases between the two germline ends. CDR3 length: 13 amino acids. CDR1 and CDR2 from the germline V gene are SGHTA and FQGNSA. The CDR3 bases are TGTGCCAGCAGCTTTGGCTCGGGTCGCACCATATATTTT. Amino acids: CASSFGSGRTIYF.

The chain couples TRBV13 to TRBJ2-7; TRBD2 matches at 7 bases. The CDR3 consists of 14 residues. The ends lost 4 bases at V and 3 bases at J; junction bases unmatched: 6. Germline CDR1 and CDR2: PRHDT and FYEKMQ (reference sequence). CDR3 protein: CASSSRGKNYEQYF. The CDR3 DNA reads TGTGCCAGCAGCTCGCGGGGGAAAAACTACGAGCAGTACTTC.

Here the CDR3 reads CASSLVGDEQFF. CDR3 nucleotide sequence: TGTGCCAGCAGCTTGGTGGGAGATGAGCAGTTCTTC. The chain recombines TRBV5-4 with TRBJ2-1; TRBD2 is a possible D gene (5 bases). Germline loops: CDR1 SGHNT, CDR2 YYREEE (reference sequence). V was cut by 0 bases and J by 8 bases, with 6 bases left in between. This CDR3 is built from 12 residues.

V and J are TRBV6-2 or TRBV6-3 and TRBJ2-7; no reliable D call. Germline CDR1 and CDR2: MNHEY and SVGEGT. The CDR3 totals 12 residues. With 2 bases removed from V and 4 bases from J, the gap between germline ends came to 6 bases. The chain's CDR3 is CASSYGRYEQYF. CDR3 DNA: TGTGCCAGCAGTTACGGCCGTTACGAGCAGTACTTC.

The chain is built from TRBV10-3 and TRBJ2-7; D is undetermined. The germline CDR1 and CDR2 sequences are ENHRY and SYGVKD. The V end was cut by 3 bases, the J end by 1 base, with 10 bases between. The CDR3 consists of 14 residues. Written as DNA, the CDR3 is TGTGCCATCAGTGACCCAGCCGGATCCTACGAGCAGTACTTC. It translates to CAISDPAGSYEQYF.

The chain employs TRBV6-5 and TRBJ1-5, with D perhaps TRBD1 (5 bases). The CDR3 covers 14 residues. V gave up 5 bases and J gave up 5 bases, with 13 bases separating them. CDR1 and CDR2 (germline): MNHEY, SVGAGI. The CDR3: CASSPPGTDQPQHF. The CDR3 DNA is TGTGCCAGCAGTCCACCCGGGACCGATCAGCCCCAGCATTTT.